Following are 13 T cell receptor beta chains from one sample sequenced in a study of Ad26.COV2.S vaccination and SARS-CoV-2 variants. Produced via immunoSEQ multiplex PCR; TCRdb's table is partial and in-frame only. Of about 180,000 clones in the sample, 87% were seen once. The sample in question was peripheral blood, obtained after recovery from COVID-19. The receptors stem from a human donor who had recovered from COVID-19.

The rearrangement uses TRBV10-3 and TRBJ1-1; TRBD1 is a possible D gene (6 bases). Germline loops: CDR1 ENHRY, CDR2 SYGVKD. The CDR3 is 14 amino acids. The V end was cut by 3 bases, the J end by 1 base, with 9 bases between. CDR3 sequence (DNA): TGTGCCATCAGTGAAAGGACAGAGAACACTGAAGCTTTCTTT. Encoded protein: CAISERTENTEAFF.

This clone was detected only once. The rearrangement joins TRBV9 to TRBJ1-6; D is undetermined. V lost 6 bases and J 3 bases, leaving 13 bases between the germline ends. CDR1 and CDR2 (germline): SGDLS, YYNGEE. This CDR3 is 15 amino acids long. The CDR3: CASTLSQDYNSPLHF. CDR3 bases: TGTGCCAGCACCCTCAGTCAGGACTATAATTCACCCCTCCACTTT.

The chain links TRBV6-6 to TRBJ2-3, with D perhaps TRBD2 (6 bases). The length of the CDR3 is 16 residues. The V gene's germline CDR1 is MNHNY and CDR2 SVGAGI (reference sequence). The germline V and J ends were trimmed by 2 bases and 3 bases, with 15 bases remaining between them. The CDR3 protein is CASSYPQAGGTDTQYF. The CDR3 nucleotides are TGTGCCAGCAGTTACCCCCAGGCCGGGGGAACAGATACGCAGTATTTT.

This chain joins TRBV30 and TRBJ1-5; D gene uncertain. CDR3 length equals 13 residues. V shed 2 bases and J shed 4 bases, with 9 bases lying between them. Germline V lookup: CDR1 GTSNPN, CDR2 SVGIG (reference sequence). CDR3 DNA sequence: TGTGCCTGGAGTTATGACAATAATCAGCCCCAGCATTTT. Encoded protein: CAWSYDNNQPQHF.

The V and J genes are TRBV5-6 and TRBJ2-5, with TRBD2 identical over 11 bases. The CDR3 is made up of 18 amino acids. V lost 0 bases and J lost 4; bases outside the gene matches: 11. Germline lookup yields CDR1 SGHDT and CDR2 YYEEEE. The CDR3 nucleotides are TGTGCCAGCAGCTTGGCCGGTAATAGCGGGGGGGCCGGAGAGACCCAGTACTTC. Translated, it gives CASSLAGNSGGAGETQYF.

The chain has TRBV18 and TRBJ2-7; the D call may be TRBD1 or TRBD2 (5 bases each). V was pared by 3 bases and J by 3 bases, with 18 bases between. This CDR3 has 16 amino acids. The germline CDR1 and CDR2 sequences are KGHSH and LQKENI. The CDR3 loop reads CASSPFSGTLSYEQYF. CDR3 nucleotides: TGTGCCAGCTCACCCTTTTCCGGGACCCTCAGCTACGAGCAGTACTTC.

V gene TRBV11-1 combines with J gene TRBJ2-7; 9 bases align to TRBD2. V lost 5 bases and J lost 5; bases outside the gene matches: 13. Germline CDR1 SGHAT, CDR2 FQDESV (reference sequence). The CDR3 contains 16 residues. The CDR3 is CASSQPLRRGGNEQYF. Here the CDR3 DNA reads TGTGCCAGCAGCCAACCCCTGCGGCGGGGGGGTAACGAGCAGTACTTC.

The chain uses TRBV12-3 or TRBV12-4 and TRBJ1-1; D gene unclear. The CDR3 is 12 amino acids. Trimming removed 6 bases from V and 10 bases from J, with 15 bases in between. The CDR3 coding sequence is TGTGCCAGCAGCACGGACGGTATGAGAGCTTTCTTT. This encodes CASSTDGMRAFF.

This CDR3 is CAISESGGQGDEAFF. The CDR3 DNA follows: TGTGCCATCAGTGAGTCGGGGGGACAGGGCGATGAAGCTTTCTTT. V is TRBV10-3 and J is TRBJ1-1; TRBD1 aligns across 9 bases. This CDR3 region has 15 residues. V was pared by 0 bases and J by 7 bases, with 6 bases of the junction left unmatched. The germline V gene has CDR1 ENHRY and CDR2 SYGVKD.

To note about this clone: Other DNA sequences in the sample encode the same CDR3. The chain carries TRBV9 and TRBJ2-7; D is perhaps TRBD1 (5 bases). Trimming removed 0 bases at V and 5 bases at J, with 9 bases between. Germline assignment: CDR1 SGDLS and CDR2 YYNGEE. This CDR3 contains 13 residues. DNA of the CDR3: TGTGCCAGCAGCGTAGCTTGGGGCGACGAGCAGTACTTC. Encoded protein: CASSVAWGDEQYF.

In DNA, the CDR3 is TGTGCCAGCAGCCCAAGTGGGGGCTACGAGCAGTACTTC. Translated: CASSPSGGYEQYF. The rearrangement joins TRBV27 to TRBJ2-7; D possibly matches TRBD1 or TRBD2 (5 bases each). Deletions cut 6 bases from V and 3 bases from J, with 12 bases between. The CDR3 is 13 residues long. The germline V gene has CDR1 MNHEY and CDR2 SMNVEV (reference sequence).

The chain combines TRBV21-1 with TRBJ1-5. TRBV21-1 has pseudogene status. The CDR3 covers 17 residues. CDR3 bases: TGTGCCAGCAGTAGGATTTGGGGAGAAGAGGGCAATCAGCCCCAGCATTTT. Translated, it gives CASSRIWGEEGNQPQHF.

The chain combines TRBV10-2 with TRBJ1-2, with 7 bases fitting TRBD1. This CDR3 contains 13 residues. Germline CDR1 WSHSY, CDR2 SAAADI. The V and J ends lost 5 bases and 7 bases, in that order; junction bases with no gene match: 7. The CDR3 loop is CASSSTDRFGYTF. The CDR3 nucleotides read TGCGCCAGCAGTTCCACGGACAGGTTTGGCTACACCTTC.